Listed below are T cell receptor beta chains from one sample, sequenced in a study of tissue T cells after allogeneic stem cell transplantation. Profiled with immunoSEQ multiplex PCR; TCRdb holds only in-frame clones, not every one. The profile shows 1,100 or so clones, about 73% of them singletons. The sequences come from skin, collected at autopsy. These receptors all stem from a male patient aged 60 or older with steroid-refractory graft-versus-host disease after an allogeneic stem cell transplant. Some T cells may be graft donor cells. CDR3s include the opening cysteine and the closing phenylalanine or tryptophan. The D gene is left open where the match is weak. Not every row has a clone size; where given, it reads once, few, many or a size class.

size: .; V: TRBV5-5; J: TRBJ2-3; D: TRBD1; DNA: TGTGCCAGCAGCTTGGACAGGGGATTGAGCACAGATACGCAGTATTTT; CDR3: CASSLDRGLSTDTQYF
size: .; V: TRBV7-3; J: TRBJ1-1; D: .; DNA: TGTGCCAGCAGCCCCGACGGGCTCATGCGCGAAGCTTTCTTT; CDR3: CASSPDGLMREAFF
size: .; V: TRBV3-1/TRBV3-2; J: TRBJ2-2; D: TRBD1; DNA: TGTGCCAGCAGCCAAGATGGGGACAGGACGACCGGGGAGCTGTTTTTT; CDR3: CASSQDGDRTTGELFF
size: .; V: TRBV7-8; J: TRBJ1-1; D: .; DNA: TGTGCCAGCAGCTTAGAAAGTCTTATGAACACTGAAGCTTTCTTT; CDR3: CASSLESLMNTEAFF
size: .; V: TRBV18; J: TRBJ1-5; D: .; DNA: TGTGCCAGCTCCCCCAGGGACGGGCCCCAGCATTTT; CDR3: CASSPRDGPQHF
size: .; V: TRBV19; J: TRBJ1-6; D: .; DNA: TGTGCCAGTAGGCGGGCGGTTCAGGGATGGTCACCCCTCCACTTT; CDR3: CASRRAVQGWSPLHF
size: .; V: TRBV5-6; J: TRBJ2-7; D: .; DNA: TGTGCCAGCAGCTTGGGAAGTACCTACGAGCAGTACTTC; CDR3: CASSLGSTYEQYF
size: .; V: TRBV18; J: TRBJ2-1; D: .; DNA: TGTGCCAGCTCACCACCGGATATTGGCGGGGTTTACAATGAGCAGTTCTTC; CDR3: CASSPPDIGGVYNEQFF
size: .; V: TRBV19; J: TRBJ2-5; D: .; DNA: TGTGCCAGTAGGTCGGGGACGGGATCGCGGACCCAGTACTTC; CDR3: CASRSGTGSRTQYF
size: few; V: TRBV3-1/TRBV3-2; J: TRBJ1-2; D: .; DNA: TGTGCCAGCAGCCAAACAGCTAACTATGGCTACACCTTC; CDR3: CASSQTANYGYTF
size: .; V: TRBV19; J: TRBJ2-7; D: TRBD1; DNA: TGTGCCAGTAGTCCCGGGACAGCTTCCTACGAGCAGTACTTC; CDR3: CASSPGTASYEQYF
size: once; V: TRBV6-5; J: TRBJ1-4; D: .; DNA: TGTGCCAGCAGTTACGCACAGAGCCGGGATGAAAAACTGTTTTTT; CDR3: CASSYAQSRDEKLFF
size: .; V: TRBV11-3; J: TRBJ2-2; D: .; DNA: TGTGCCAGCAGCCAGAGGTTCGGGGAGCTGTTTTTT; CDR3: CASSQRFGELFF
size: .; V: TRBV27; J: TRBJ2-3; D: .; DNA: TGTGCCAGCAGTTTTCGCCCAGATACGCAGTATTTT; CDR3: CASSFRPDTQYF
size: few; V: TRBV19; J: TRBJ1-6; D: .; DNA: TGTGCCAGTAGTAGCGCAGCTAATTCACCCCTCCACTTT; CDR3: CASSSAANSPLHF
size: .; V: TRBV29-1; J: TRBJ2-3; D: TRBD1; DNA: TGCAGCGTTGTTCCCCTAACAGGGGGCACAGATACGCAGTATTTT; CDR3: CSVVPLTGGTDTQYF
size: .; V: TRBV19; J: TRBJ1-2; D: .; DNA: TGTGCCAGTAGTATCACCGTGGGCGACACTAGATATGGCTACACCTTC; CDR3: CASSITVGDTRYGYTF
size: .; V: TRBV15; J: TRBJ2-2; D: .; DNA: TGTGCCACCAGCAGAGATCGGGGGTTCCCCGGGGAGCTGTTTTTT; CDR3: CATSRDRGFPGELFF
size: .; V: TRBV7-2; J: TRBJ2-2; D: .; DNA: TGTGCCAGCAGCCCCATCTGGGGGACTCGGGAGCTGTTTTTT; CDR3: CASSPIWGTRELFF
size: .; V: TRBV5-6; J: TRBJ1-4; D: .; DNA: TGTGCCAGCAGCTTGACCCAGGGAGATAACGAAGCAACTAATGAAAAACTGTTTTTT; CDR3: CASSLTQGDNEATNEKLFF
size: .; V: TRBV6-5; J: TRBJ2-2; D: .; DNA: TGTGCCAGCAGAACAAGGAACACCGGGGAGCTGTTTTTT; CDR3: CASRTRNTGELFF
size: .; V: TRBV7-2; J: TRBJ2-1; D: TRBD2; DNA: TGTGCCAGCAGCCCTGGGACTAGCGGGGTTGGCTCCTACAATGAGCAGTTCTTC; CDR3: CASSPGTSGVGSYNEQFF
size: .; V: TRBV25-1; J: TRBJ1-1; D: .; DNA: TGTGCCAGTAGCGAGTGGAACACTGAAGCTTTCTTT; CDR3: CASSEWNTEAFF
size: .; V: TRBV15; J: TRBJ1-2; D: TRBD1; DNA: TGTGCCACCAGCAGAGGGACAGGGCAACTTACTAACTATGGCTACACCTTC; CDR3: CATSRGTGQLTNYGYTF
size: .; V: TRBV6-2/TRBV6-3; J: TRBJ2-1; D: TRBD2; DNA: TGTGCCAGCAGTCTCCTTAGCGGGGGGGTCTACAATGAGCAGTTCTTC; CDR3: CASSLLSGGVYNEQFF
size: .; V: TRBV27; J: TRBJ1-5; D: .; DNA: TGTGCCAGTGGGGCCGGGTCGCCCACTCCTAATCAGCCCCAGCATTTT; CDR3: CASGAGSPTPNQPQHF
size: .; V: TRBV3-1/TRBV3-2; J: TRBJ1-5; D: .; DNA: TGTGCCAGCAGCCACTCCTACAGGGAAGGTAGCAATCAGCCCCAGCATTTT; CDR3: CASSHSYREGSNQPQHF
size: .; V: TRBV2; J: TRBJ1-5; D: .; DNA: TGTGCCAGCGGGCATCAGCCCCAGCATTTT; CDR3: CASGHQPQHF
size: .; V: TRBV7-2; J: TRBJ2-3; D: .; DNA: TGTGCCAGCAGCTATGGGGGGACCACAGATACGCAGTATTTT; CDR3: CASSYGGTTDTQYF
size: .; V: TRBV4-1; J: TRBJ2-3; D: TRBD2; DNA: TGCGCCAGCAGCCAAGATCTGAGGCGGGGGGCGAGCACAGATACGCAGTATTTT; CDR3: CASSQDLRRGASTDTQYF
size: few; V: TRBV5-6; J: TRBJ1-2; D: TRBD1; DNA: TGTGCCAGCTTCGGACAGGGTATCTATGGCTACACCTTC; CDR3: CASFGQGIYGYTF
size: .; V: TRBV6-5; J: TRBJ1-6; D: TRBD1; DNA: TGTGCCAGCAGTTATGTTGGGACAGTAGAAAGGCCCCTCCACTTT; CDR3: CASSYVGTVERPLHF
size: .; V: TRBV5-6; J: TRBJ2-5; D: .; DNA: TGTGCCAGCAGCTTGGGACAGGTGCAAGAGACCCAGTACTTC; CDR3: CASSLGQVQETQYF
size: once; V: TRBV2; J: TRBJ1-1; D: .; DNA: TGTGCCAGCAGTGAGTGGGGCGCTGAAGCTTTCTTT; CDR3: CASSEWGAEAFF
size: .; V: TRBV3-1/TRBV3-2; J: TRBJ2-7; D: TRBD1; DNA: TGTGCCAGCAGCCGAGGGACAGGGGAAGTCGAGCAGTACTTC; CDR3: CASSRGTGEVEQYF
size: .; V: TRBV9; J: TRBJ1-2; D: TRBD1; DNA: TGTGCCAGCAGCGTAGAGGACAGGGTAGTAGGCTATGGCTACACCTTC; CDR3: CASSVEDRVVGYGYTF
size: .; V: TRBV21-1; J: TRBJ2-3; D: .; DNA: TGTGCCAGCAGCGATCGACAGGGACTTTTTTGGAATTACACAGATACGCAGTATTTT; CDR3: CASSDRQGLFWNYTDTQYF
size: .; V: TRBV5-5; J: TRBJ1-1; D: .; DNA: TGTGCCAGTCTTCGGTGGTTTAACACTGAAGCTTTCTTT; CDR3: CASLRWFNTEAFF
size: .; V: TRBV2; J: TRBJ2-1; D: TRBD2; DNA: TGTGCCAGTTGGTCCACTAGCGTAAATGAGCAGTTCTTC; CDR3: CASWSTSVNEQFF
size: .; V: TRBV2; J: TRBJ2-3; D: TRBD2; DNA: TGTGCCAGCAGTGCCGGGACTAGCTCGACAGATACGCAGTATTTT; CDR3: CASSAGTSSTDTQYF
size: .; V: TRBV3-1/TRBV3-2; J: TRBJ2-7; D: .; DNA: TGTGCCAGCAGCCAAGGTCGTCCTGCCTACGAGCAGTACTTC; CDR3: CASSQGRPAYEQYF
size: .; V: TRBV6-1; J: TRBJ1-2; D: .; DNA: TGTGCCAGCAGTGAAGCACTGAATTCTGCTAACTATGGCTACACCTTC; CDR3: CASSEALNSANYGYTF
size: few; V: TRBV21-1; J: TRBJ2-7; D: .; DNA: TGTGCCAGCAGCAAATTGGGGACGCCGACAGGAGAGCAGTACTTC; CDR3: CASSKLGTPTGEQYF
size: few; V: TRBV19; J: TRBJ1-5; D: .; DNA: TGTGCCAGTAGTATAGATCAGCGCCAGCCCCAGCATTTT; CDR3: CASSIDQRQPQHF
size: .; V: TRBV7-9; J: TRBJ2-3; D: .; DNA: TGTGCCAGCAGCCAATCAGATACGCAGTATTTT; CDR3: CASSQSDTQYF
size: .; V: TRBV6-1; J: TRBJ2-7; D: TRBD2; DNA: TGTGCCAGCAGTGTAGCGGGGGGGACCTACGAGCAGTACTTC; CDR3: CASSVAGGTYEQYF
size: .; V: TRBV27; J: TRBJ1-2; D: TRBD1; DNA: TGTGCCAGCAGTTCCACCTTTGGGACAGGCTATGGCTACACCTTC; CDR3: CASSSTFGTGYGYTF
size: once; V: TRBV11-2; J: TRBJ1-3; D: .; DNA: TGTGCCAGCACTTACAACCGAAAGGGAAACACCATATATTTT; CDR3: CASTYNRKGNTIYF
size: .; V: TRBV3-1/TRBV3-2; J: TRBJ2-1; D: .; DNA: TGTGCCAGCAGCCCGAGGGCTCCCCATTCCGACAATGAGCAGTTCTTC; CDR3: CASSPRAPHSDNEQFF
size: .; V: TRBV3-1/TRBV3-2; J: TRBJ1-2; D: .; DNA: TGTGCCAGCAGCCAAGGGAACAACTATGGCTACACCTTC; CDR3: CASSQGNNYGYTF
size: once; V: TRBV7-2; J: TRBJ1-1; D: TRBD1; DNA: TGTGCCAGCAGCTTATTGGCAGGGGGCCGGAACACTGAAGCTTTCTTT; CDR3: CASSLLAGGRNTEAFF
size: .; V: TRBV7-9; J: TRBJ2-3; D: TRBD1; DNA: TGTGCCAGCAGCCACCGGGACAGAGCAGATACGCAGTATTTT; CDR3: CASSHRDRADTQYF
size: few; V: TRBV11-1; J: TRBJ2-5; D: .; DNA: TGTGCCAGCAGCTTAGAGGCCGCGAGGGAGACCCAGTACTTC; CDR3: CASSLEAARETQYF